This T cell receptor beta chain emerged from a study of OX40 agonist ivuxolimab in advanced cancers. The overall study: It was ivuxolimab, an agonistic anti-OX40 (CD134) antibody, that patients were treated with.

On this clone itself: The antigen is undetermined.

V was cut by 0 bases and J by 7 bases, with 21 bases left in between. Germline values: CDR1 SGHTA, CDR2 FQGNSA. The CDR3 runs to 17 residues. Clones were read by immunoSEQ multiplex PCR, and TCRdb kept only the in-frame ones, dropping some. Counted here are 15,000 to 25,000 clones, 83% occurring once; the ten biggest clones make up roughly 49%. Broader study findings: In the 0.1 to 3.0 mg/kg range, CD4+ and CD8+ blood T cells had expanded clonally by week 6. Nonresponders, in some cases, also had low normalized T-cell clonal expansion.

The TCR was taken from an adult with an advanced solid tumor such as melanoma, head and neck, liver or kidney cancer. The gene calls are TRBV7-2 and TRBJ1-2, with D hard to call. The source was CD4+ or CD8+ T cells sorted from blood, collected in a trial of the OX40 agonist ivuxolimab. In DNA, the CDR3 is TGTGCCAGCAGCTTAGCGTCATTTATTAGGGCAGACGCTGGCTACACCTTC. Translation: CASSLASFIRADAGYTF. Drawing the rest from reference TRBV7-2 and TRBJ1-2, the complete variable domain is GAGVSQSPSNKVTEKGKDVELRCDPISGHTALYWYRQSLGQGLEFLIYFQGNSAPDKSGLPSDRFSAERTGGSVSTLTIQRTQQEDSAVYLCASSLASFIRADAGYTFGSGTRLTVV.